This TCR beta chain derives from a study of regulatory T cells in long-lasting Graves disease. As to time point: newly diagnosed GD, antithyroid drugs for less than 3 months. Following extraction of RNA from PBMCs, that RNA was used to make the TCR library. Study observations and caveats: The study found TRBV28, TRBJ1-2 and TRBJ2-5 favored in persistent disease.

Germline CDR1 and CDR2: SGHVS and FNYEAQ. This CDR3 spans 17 amino acids. J was trimmed by 3 bases and V by 5 bases; bases with no gene match: 12. This clonotype was seen a single time. Its antigen is currently unknown. Arm-PCR of CDR3 regions with iRepertoire HTBI primers generated TCR beta libraries. TCRdb recomputed calls from the multiplex PCR reads with MiXCR, one row per CDR3 protein. The profile covers 360,000 or so distinct CDR3 sequences, with approximately 12% appearing a single time and under 20% taken by the ten largest. These same records also appear under a second study, on T cells in Graves' hyperthyroidism and ophthalmopathy. That report adds: Uncontrolled infection, other autoimmune disease, pregnancy or lactation excluded patients. The blood repertoire included most of the expanded thyroid clonotypes above 0.001.

V is TRBV7-6 and J is TRBJ2-7; 11 positions agree with TRBD2. The material was peripheral blood mononuclear cells (PBMCs), obtained at new diagnosis, from a patient treated with antithyroid drugs. The sequence was obtained from a woman aged 18-29 years with Graves disease. CDR3 sequence: CASSPHRGLAGNYEQYV. In DNA form, the CDR3 reads TGTGCCAGCAGCCCCCATAGAGGACTAGCGGGCAACTACGAGCAGTACGTC.